This T cell receptor (beta chain) was sequenced during a study of blood T cell repertoires in COVID-19. Per germline, CDR1 SGHKS and CDR2 YYEKEE (reference sequence). V was pared by 5 bases and J by 1 base, with 10 bases of the junction left unmatched. The CDR3 runs to 16 residues. Clones were sequenced by immunoSEQ multiplex PCR, and TCRdb holds only the in-frame ones, with some missing. The sample lists roughly 140,000 clones; roughly 90% were seen once. This receptor was identified in a man aged 50 to 59 with active or convalescent COVID-19. V and J are TRBV5-5 and TRBJ1-1; TRBD1 aligns across 8 bases. Sequencing used peripheral blood. The CDR3 region has the DNA TGTGCCAGCAGTCTCGGACAGGGAAGGGCGAACACTGAAGCTTTCTTT. Protein: CASSLGQGRANTEAFF.